These 30 T cell receptor beta chains were all obtained from the same sample, sequenced in a study of blood T cell repertoires in COVID-19. The assay was immunoSEQ multiplex PCR, and TCRdb's table has in-frame clones only and misses some. Among tens of thousands of clones listed, approximately 83% were seen once. What was sequenced was peripheral blood. These receptors were taken from a woman older than 75 with active or convalescent COVID-19.

The chain links TRBV28 to TRBJ2-7, with D tentatively TRBD1 (8 bases). CDR1 is MDHEN, CDR2 SYDVKM, per germline. The CDR3 sequence is 14 residues long. V was pared by 7 bases and J by 4 bases, with 17 bases between. This CDR3 is CASMRTGRGYEQYF. The CDR3 DNA reads TGTGCCAGCATGAGGACAGGGCGGGGGTACGAGCAGTACTTC.

This clone was counted once. The chain links TRBV28 to TRBJ1-3; 8 bases are shared with TRBD1. The germline V gene encodes CDR1 MDHEN and CDR2 SYDVKM. The CDR3 extends over 15 amino acids. Trimming took 4 bases from V and 4 from J; bases not matched to a gene: 6. The CDR3 sequence is CASSSLQGVGNTIYF. The CDR3 region has the DNA TGTGCCAGCAGTTCCCTACAGGGGGTGGGAAACACCATATATTTT.

The chain joins TRBV5-1 to TRBJ2-3, with 13 positions matching TRBD2. CDR1 is SGHRS and CDR2 is YFSETQ in the germline V gene. The CDR3 is 18 residues long. The V and J ends lost 4 bases and 6 bases, in that order; junction bases with no gene match: 14. Here the CDR3 DNA reads TGCGCCAGCAGCGGATCCGGACTAGCGGGAGTGGAGGGGGATACGCAGTATTTT. This encodes CASSGSGLAGVEGDTQYF.

The chain carries TRBV19 and TRBJ1-4; the D gene is possibly TRBD1 (5 bases). This CDR3 is 14 amino acids long. Trimming removed 6 bases at V and 8 bases at J, with 16 bases between. Germline V lookup: CDR1 LNHDA, CDR2 SQIVND (reference sequence). CDR3: CASSLDNSWEKLFF. The CDR3 DNA reads as TGTGCCAGTAGCTTGGACAACTCCTGGGAAAAACTGTTTTTT.

CDR3 region: CASSGTGSNEQFF. CDR3 DNA sequence: TGTGCCAGCAGTGGAACAGGGTCGAATGAGCAGTTCTTC. V is TRBV2 and J is TRBJ2-1; weak D call: TRBD1 (6 bases). Germline-derived CDR1 and CDR2 are SNHLY and FYNNEI. The CDR3 is 13 residues long. The V and J ends lost 4 bases and 7 bases respectively, with 11 bases between them.

V is TRBV6-5 and J is TRBJ2-7, with 8 nucleotides matching TRBD2. V was pared by 4 bases and J by 9 bases, with 14 bases of the junction left unmatched. The CDR3 consists of 15 residues. The V gene's germline CDR1 is MNHEY and CDR2 SVGAGI. The CDR3 reads CASSFLAGGSGVQYF. CDR3 coding DNA: TGTGCCAGCAGTTTCCTGGCGGGGGGCTCGGGTGTGCAGTACTTC.

This clone was seen only once. The V call is TRBV19, the J call TRBJ2-3; possibly TRBD1 for D (7 bases). From germline, CDR1 is LNHDA and CDR2 SQIVND (reference sequence). The length of the CDR3 is 17 residues. Between the trimmed V and J ends, which lost 4 bases and 3 bases, there was a span of 20 bases. The CDR3 is CASSKRDSLGGTDTQYF. DNA of the CDR3: TGTGCCAGTAGTAAACGGGACAGCCTAGGAGGGACAGATACGCAGTATTTT.

CDR3 nucleotides: TGTGCCAGCAGCTTAGGCCCGGTCCAGGGCGAGCAGTACTTC. Amino acid sequence: CASSLGPVQGEQYF. The chain uses TRBV11-3 and TRBJ2-7; tentatively, D is TRBD1 (5 bases). Germline V gives CDR1 SGHNT, CDR2 YENEEA. This CDR3 spans 14 amino acids. Between the trimmed V and J ends, which lost 1 base and 6 bases, there was a span of 13 bases.

The chain employs TRBV9 and TRBJ2-3; 8 bases are shared with TRBD2. Germline CDR1 reads SGDLS; CDR2 reads YYNGEE. The CDR3 extends over 18 amino acids. The trim removed 0 bases at V and 2 bases at J, leaving 11 bases unmatched. The DNA of the CDR3 is TGTGCCAGCAGCGTAGCTACGAGAGCGGGAGATTTCACAGATACGCAGTATTTT. This gives the protein CASSVATRAGDFTDTQYF.

With respect to this clone: One end of the junction fails to match germline, which may point to a read error. This sequence joins TRBV3-1 (or the pseudogene TRBV3-2) and TRBJ1-1; 8 nucleotides line up with TRBD1. CDR3 size: 12 residues. Germline V gene data show CDR1 as LGHDT and CDR2 as YNNKEL (reference sequence). This CDR3 reads CASSEDRGKAFF. CDR3 in DNA: TGTGCCAGCAGCGAAGACAGGGGTAAAGCTTTCTTT.

The genes are TRBV28 and TRBJ2-1, with D possibly matching TRBD2 (5 bases). Looked up from germline, CDR1 is MDHEN and CDR2 is SYDVKM. V lost 4 bases to trimming and J lost 0 bases, with 10 bases between them. The CDR3 consists of 15 residues. CDR3 amino acids: CASSSGGASYNEQFF. In DNA, the CDR3 is TGTGCCAGCAGTTCAGGAGGTGCCTCCTACAATGAGCAGTTCTTC.

The chain uses TRBV19 and TRBJ1-3, with 7 bases lining up with TRBD1. Trimming removed 0 bases from V and 2 bases from J; junction bases left unmatched: 4. CDR1 is LNHDA, CDR2 SQIVND, per germline (reference sequence). The CDR3 loop spans 16 amino acids. CDR3 bases: TGTGCCAGTAGTATAGACGGAGGGGGCGCTGGAAACACCATATATTTT. Its protein is CASSIDGGGAGNTIYF.

The chain links TRBV1 to TRBJ1-1. TRBV1 is flagged as a pseudogene. The CDR3 extends over 12 amino acids. The CDR3 region is CTSSQARTEAFF. CDR3 DNA sequence: TGCACCAGCAGCCAAGCGCGCACTGAAGCTTTCTTT.

The rearrangement joins TRBV13 to TRBJ2-1; 7 bases are shared with TRBD1. The V gene end was trimmed by 6 bases and the J gene end by 8 bases; junction bases not matched to a gene: 7. The CDR3 is made up of 13 amino acids. Germline V CDR1 and CDR2: PRHDT, FYEKMQ (reference sequence). CDR3 in DNA: TGTGCCAGCAGAAACCACAGGGGTGATGAGCAGTTCTTC. Amino acids: CASRNHRGDEQFF.

This chain connects TRBV3-1 (or the pseudogene TRBV3-2) to TRBJ2-1; 11 positions match TRBD2. This CDR3 has 16 amino acids. Germline values: CDR1 LGHDT, CDR2 YNNKEL (reference sequence). The ends lost 6 bases at V and 2 bases at J; junction bases unmatched: 6. The CDR3 loop reads CASSFGTSGTYNEQFF. CDR3 coding DNA: TGTGCCAGCAGTTTTGGGACTAGCGGAACCTACAATGAGCAGTTCTTC.

This clone was counted between two and nine times. V and J are TRBV5-1 and TRBJ1-4; 11 nucleotides agree with TRBD1. There are 17 residues in the CDR3. CDR1 is SGHRS and CDR2 is YFSETQ in the germline V gene. V shed 4 bases and J 3 bases; nucleotides not matched to a gene: 8. For the CDR3, the DNA is TGCGCCAGCAGCCTGGGACAGGGGGAAGGAGCTAATGAAAAACTGTTTTTT. Its protein product is CASSLGQGEGANEKLFF.

The count of this clone is one. The chain links TRBV15 to TRBJ1-1, with D tentatively TRBD1 (5 bases). The germline V gene encodes CDR1 LNHNV and CDR2 YYDKDF (reference sequence). V gave up 0 bases and J gave up 5 bases, with 13 bases separating them. The CDR3 consists of 15 residues. In nucleotides, the CDR3 is TGTGCCACCAGCAGAGACGCGGGGCACCCAACTGAAGCTTTCTTT. As protein: CATSRDAGHPTEAFF.

The chain employs TRBV7-8 and TRBJ1-1; 7 nucleotides agree with TRBD1. The CDR3 extends over 15 amino acids. The junction had 13 bases not matched to a gene; V was cut back by 5 bases and J by 7 bases. Germline V lookup: CDR1 SGHVS, CDR2 FQNEAQ. CDR3 loop: CASSHPGQRLSEAFF. CDR3 coding DNA: TGTGCCAGCAGCCACCCGGGACAGCGCCTTAGTGAAGCTTTCTTT.

The chain employs TRBV3-1 (or the pseudogene TRBV3-2) and TRBJ2-1; TRBD1 aligns across 7 bases. Losses at the gene ends were 1 base for V and 9 bases for J; bases not matched to a gene: 9. The V gene's germline CDR1 is LGHDT and CDR2 YNNKEL (reference sequence). The CDR3 extends over 15 amino acids. CDR3 DNA: TGTGCCAGCAGCCAAGGGGGGAAGGGGGCAGGTGAGCAGTTCTTC. Translating gives CASSQGGKGAGEQFF.

The rearrangement joins TRBV28 to TRBJ1-1; no definite D call. The ends were cut back, 3 bases at V and 5 bases at J, with 13 bases in the middle. Germline V gene lookup returns CDR1 MDHEN and CDR2 SYDVKM. The length of the CDR3 is 14 residues. For the CDR3, the DNA is TGTGCCAGCAGTTTGGCGGGTCGAGGGACTGAAGCTTTCTTT. It yields the protein CASSLAGRGTEAFF.

The V gene is TRBV5-1, the J gene TRBJ2-5; the match to TRBD2 covers 11 bases. The CDR3 spans 14 residues. Looked up from germline, CDR1 is SGHRS and CDR2 is YFSETQ. The trim removed 1 base at V and 8 bases at J, leaving 4 bases unmatched. The chain's CDR3 is CASSLSLAGGTQYF. CDR3 nucleotides: TGCGCCAGCAGCTTGTCCCTAGCGGGGGGCACCCAGTACTTC.

V gene TRBV11-2 combines with J gene TRBJ2-5; perhaps TRBD2 as D (6 bases). The CDR3 is 16 residues long. CDR1 is SGHAT, CDR2 FQNNGV, per germline. Trimming shortened V by 1 base and J by 1 base, and 13 bases separated the two germline ends. The CDR3 DNA sequence: TGTGCCAGCAGCTTAGCCCCTTTGGGGGGCCAAGAGACCCAGTACTTC. Amino acid sequence: CASSLAPLGGQETQYF.

The chain uses TRBV7-3 and TRBJ2-1, with 8 bases matching TRBD1. V lost 4 bases and J lost 4; bases outside the gene matches: 3. The CDR3 spans 14 residues. Germline-derived CDR1 and CDR2 are SGHTA and FQGTGA. The CDR3 DNA follows: TGTGCCAGCAGCTACAGGGGGACTTACAATGAGCAGTTCTTC. Protein sequence: CASSYRGTYNEQFF.

The rearrangement links TRBV5-6 to TRBJ1-6; 9 bases match TRBD1. The CDR3 contains 16 residues. The germline CDR1 and CDR2 sequences are SGHDT and YYEEEE. V lost 0 bases and J lost 8; bases outside the gene matches: 6. CDR3 sequence reads: CASSLGTGASDSPLHF. The CDR3, as DNA: TGTGCCAGCAGCTTGGGGACAGGGGCGTCGGATTCACCCCTCCACTTT.

V is TRBV4-3 and J is TRBJ2-7; 7 bases agree with TRBD2. The V segment lost 0 bases and the J segment 5 bases; nucleotides outside the gene matches: 10. The CDR3 extends over 16 amino acids. The germline V gene has CDR1 LGHNA and CDR2 YSLEER. CDR3 nucleotides: TGCGCCAGCAGCCAAGAGGGGGGAGGGGCTGGCGACGAGCAGTACTTC. Its translation: CASSQEGGGAGDEQYF.

This chain uses TRBV2 with TRBJ1-2; 9 nucleotides align to TRBD1. CDR1 and CDR2 from the germline V gene are SNHLY and FYNNEI. The CDR3 length is 13 residues. V trimming: 5 bases; J trimming: 8 bases; junction bases outside the gene matches: 6. CDR3 nucleotide sequence: TGTGCCAGCAGTAAACAGGGGGCGGAGGGCTACACCTTC. Translated: CASSKQGAEGYTF.

This chain links TRBV2 with TRBJ1-1, with 8 bases that match TRBD1. Germline V CDR1 and CDR2: SNHLY, FYNNEI. V lost 2 bases to trimming and J lost 4 bases; unmatched junction nucleotides: 9. The CDR3 is 16 residues long. The CDR3 sequence is CASSERRTGWGTEAFF. The CDR3 DNA is TGTGCCAGCAGTGAAAGGAGGACAGGGTGGGGCACTGAAGCTTTCTTT.

This clone was observed a few times. The chain uses TRBV7-9 and TRBJ2-7; D is perhaps TRBD1 (5 bases). CDR1 is SEHNR and CDR2 is FQNEAQ in the germline V gene (reference sequence). The CDR3 is made up of 15 amino acids. V was shortened by 3 bases and J by 3 bases, with 15 bases between the two germline ends. The CDR3 region has the DNA TGTGCCAGCAGCTTGAGCAGGGTCGTGAACTACGAGCAGTACTTC. Its translation is CASSLSRVVNYEQYF.

This clone turned up a few times. This rearrangement joins TRBV5-4 to TRBJ2-1; 7 nucleotides align to TRBD2. Germline-derived CDR1 and CDR2 are SGHNT and YYREEE (reference sequence). The V segment lost 3 bases and the J segment 9 bases; nucleotides outside the gene matches: 6. The CDR3 has 13 amino acids. The CDR3 spells CASSWERDGEQFF. In nucleotides, the CDR3 is TGTGCCAGCAGCTGGGAGCGGGACGGTGAGCAGTTCTTC.

The V and J genes are TRBV28 and TRBJ2-5; 9 positions match TRBD2. Germline CDR1 MDHEN, CDR2 SYDVKM. The V segment lost 7 bases and the J segment 14 bases; nucleotides outside the gene matches: 11. The CDR3 has 12 amino acids. Here the CDR3 reads CASNGRGLAFYF. DNA of the CDR3: TGTGCCAGCAACGGGAGGGGACTAGCCTTTTACTTC. Based on the CDR3 plus reference TRBV28 and TRBJ2-5, the full variable domain is DVKVTQSSRYLVKRTGEKVFLECVQDMDHENMFWYRQDPGLGLRLIYFSYDVKMKEKGDIPEGYSVSREKKERFSLILESASTNQTSMYLCASNGRGLAFYFGPGTRLLVL.